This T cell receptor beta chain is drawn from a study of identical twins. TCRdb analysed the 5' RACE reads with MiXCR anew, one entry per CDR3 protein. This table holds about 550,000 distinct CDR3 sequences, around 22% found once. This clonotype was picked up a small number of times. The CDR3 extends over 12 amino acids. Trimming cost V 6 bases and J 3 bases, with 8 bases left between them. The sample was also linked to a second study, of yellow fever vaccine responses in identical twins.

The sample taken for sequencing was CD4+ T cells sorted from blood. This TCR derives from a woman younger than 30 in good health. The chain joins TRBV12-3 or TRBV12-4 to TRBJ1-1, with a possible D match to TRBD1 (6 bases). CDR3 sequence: CASRTGHTEAFF. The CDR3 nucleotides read TGTGCCAGCAGAACAGGGCACACTGAAGCTTTCTTT.